The T cell receptor beta chain under discussion was sequenced for a study of cytomegalovirus exposure and HLA in healthy donors. At the level of the study: Most genotyped donors, 75% to 85% of more than 300, had Caucasian-associated genetic ancestry.

The study ran its PCR with 60 Vbeta and 13 Jbeta primers. Generated by immunoSEQ multiplex PCR, the TCRdb table keeps only in-frame clones and is missing some. The sample lists 210,000 or so clones; 70% to 90% were seen once. This receptor was identified in a girl aged 2-10 years in good health and CMV-seronegative. Sequencing was done on a sample of PBMCs.

CDR3 protein: CASKDYLGGNYEQYF. The CDR3 coding sequence is TGTGCCAGCAAGGATTATCTAGGGGGCAACTACGAGCAGTACTTC. The gene calls are TRBV6-6 and TRBJ2-5, with TRBD1 matching over 7 bases. The J call may be mistaken, given a closer DNA end match to TRBJ2-7. The CDR3 is 15 residues long. Germline V gene lookup returns CDR1 MNHNY and CDR2 SVGAGI (reference sequence).